Below are 15 T cell receptor beta chains sequenced from a single sample in a study of cytotoxic CD8 clonotypes in ibrutinib-treated CLL. Here immunoSEQ multiplex PCR was the method, and the copy in TCRdb shows in-frame clones only, minus some. The sample consists of about 310,000 clones, roughly 85% of them appearing once. This material consisted of PBMCs, taken before ibrutinib treatment. The receptors originated from a human donor with chronic lymphocytic leukemia.

The CDR3 DNA follows: TGTGTCAGAAGCTTATATGAGTACGAGCAGTACTTC. Protein: CVRSLYEYEQYF. The chain is built from TRBV7-5 and TRBJ2-7; TRBD2 is the table's D call and was not checked against the DNA. TRBV7-5 is a pseudogene segment. The CDR3 has 12 amino acids.

The chain couples TRBV7-9 to TRBJ1-4; possible D gene TRBD1, 6 bases. This CDR3 comprises 17 residues. V lost 0 bases to trimming and J lost 5 bases, with 16 bases between them. Per the germline V gene, CDR1 is SEHNR and CDR2 is FQNEAQ (reference sequence). CDR3 protein: CASSLAYRLQGNEKLFF. The DNA for the CDR3 is TGTGCCAGCAGCTTAGCGTACCGACTACAGGGCAATGAAAAACTGTTTTTT. Supplemented by reference TRBV7-9 and TRBJ1-4, the full variable domain reads DTGVSQNPRHKITKRGQNVTFRCDPISEHNRLYWYRQTLGQGPEFLTYFQNEAQLEKSRLLSDRFSAERPKGSFSTLEIQRTEQGDSAMYLCASSLAYRLQGNEKLFFGSGTQLSVL.

The chain couples TRBV6-1 to TRBJ2-3, with D perhaps TRBD2 (5 bases). Germline CDR1 is MNHNS and CDR2 is SASEGT. The CDR3 is made up of 15 amino acids. V lost 2 bases and J lost 1, with 10 bases in between. The CDR3 protein is CASSESGPGTDTQYF. CDR3 in DNA: TGTGCCAGCAGTGAAAGCGGACCGGGCACAGATACGCAGTATTTT.

The chain carries TRBV9 and TRBJ2-7; 8 nucleotides line up with TRBD2. Germline CDR1 SGDLS, CDR2 YYNGEE. The V gene end was trimmed by 0 bases and the J gene end by 2 bases; junction bases not matched to a gene: 10. The CDR3 extends over 17 amino acids. The CDR3 DNA reads as TGTGCCAGCAGCGTAGGGGCTAGCGGGTACACGGCCTACGAGCAGTACTTC. It encodes CASSVGASGYTAYEQYF.

The chain uses TRBV18 and TRBJ2-2; D is uncertain. CDR1 is KGHSH and CDR2 is LQKENI in the germline V gene. Trimming pared 5 bases from V and 2 bases from J, leaving 6 bases between. This CDR3 region has 13 residues. CDR3 bases: TGTGCCAGCTCAGTGCAAAACACCGGGGAGCTGTTTTTT. Its translation is CASSVQNTGELFF.

This chain links TRBV2 with TRBJ2-2; D may be TRBD1 or TRBD2 (6 bases each). Germline V CDR1 and CDR2: SNHLY, FYNNEI. CDR3 length: 14 amino acids. V lost 7 bases to trimming and J lost 6 bases, with 15 bases between them. CDR3 amino acids: CASILSRGAGELFF. CDR3 nucleotides: TGTGCCAGCATCCTAAGTAGGGGGGCCGGGGAGCTGTTTTTT.

This chain joins TRBV10-3 and TRBJ2-7; TRBD1 matches 10 bases. In germline, CDR1 is ENHRY, CDR2 SYGVKD. The CDR3 contains 14 residues. Trimming took 3 bases from V and 4 from J; bases not matched to a gene: 3. The CDR3 DNA is TGTGCCATCAGTGACCGGGGACAGGGGTACGAGCAGTACTTC. Its translation: CAISDRGQGYEQYF.

The chain is built from TRBV5-1 and TRBJ2-3, with D tentatively TRBD1 or TRBD2 (5 bases each). CDR1 and CDR2 from the germline V gene are SGHRS and YFSETQ. The CDR3 is 15 amino acids. With 0 bases removed from V and 6 bases from J, the gap between germline ends came to 14 bases. The CDR3 loop is CASSLAGTRRDTQYF. The CDR3 region has the DNA TGCGCCAGCAGCTTGGCTGGGACGAGGAGGGATACGCAGTATTTT.

Concerning this clone itself: Its ends do not fully match the called genes, so a read error is possible. The chain employs TRBV6-5 and TRBJ2-7; a possible D gene is TRBD2 (5 bases). The CDR3 has 13 residues. Germline CDR1 and CDR2: MNHEY and SVGAGI. The CDR3 loop is CASTDRASYDQYF. The CDR3 DNA is TGTGCCAGCACCGACCGGGCTAGCTACGATCAGTACTTC.

The rearrangement links TRBV5-1 to TRBJ2-7; 11 bases are shared with TRBD1. Germline V gives CDR1 SGHRS, CDR2 YFSETQ. CDR3 length: 16 amino acids. Trimming removed 0 bases from V and 5 bases from J; junction bases left unmatched: 7. The CDR3 sequence is CASSLDTGQGVHEQYF. In DNA form, the CDR3 reads TGCGCCAGCAGCTTGGATACGGGACAGGGGGTCCACGAGCAGTACTTC.

The sample holds a few counts of this clone. The sample carries other DNA sequences with the same CDR3. This chain connects TRBV7-2 to TRBJ2-7; either TRBD1 or TRBD2 may fit D (5 bases each). With 5 bases removed from V and 4 bases from J, the gap between germline ends came to 9 bases. Germline loops: CDR1 SGHTA, CDR2 FQGNSA. This CDR3 is built from 12 residues. CDR3 residues: CASSPRGYEQYF. The DNA of the CDR3 is TGTGCCAGCAGCCCGAGGGGTTACGAGCAGTACTTC. Full variable domain (remainder filled in from reference TRBV7-2 and TRBJ2-7): GAGVSQSPSNKVTEKGKDVELRCDPISGHTALYWYRQSLGQGLEFLIYFQGNSAPDKSGLPSDRFSAERTGGSVSTLTIQRTQQEDSAVYLCASSPRGYEQYFGPGTRLTVT.

In this sample, this clone turned up once. Here the CDR3 DNA reads TGTGCCAGCAGCCAAGATCGCGGGAGGGCCGAGCAGTACTTC. The encoded protein is CASSQDRGRAEQYF. The chain joins TRBV4-2 to TRBJ2-7; 9 bases are a match to TRBD2. The CDR3 is made up of 14 amino acids. V dropped 0 bases and J dropped 6; count of bases not matched to a gene: 3. CDR1 and CDR2 from the germline V gene are LGHNA and YNFKEQ.

The chain recombines TRBV15 with TRBJ2-1; 7 bases map to TRBD2. J lost 10 bases, V lost 5 bases, and 26 bases had no gene match. The CDR3 contains 19 residues. Germline CDR1 reads LNHNV; CDR2 reads YYDKDF (reference sequence). CDR3 nucleotides: TGTGCCACCAGCGCCGGGACTAACCCGCGCCCTAACGAGATAAAAGAGCAGTTCTTC. Translating it yields CATSAGTNPRPNEIKEQFF.

The V gene is TRBV6-6, the J gene TRBJ1-3; no reliable D call. Trimming removed 8 bases at V and 1 base at J, with 6 bases between. Germline assignment: CDR1 MNHNY and CDR2 SVGAGI (reference sequence). The CDR3 has 12 amino acids. The CDR3 sequence is CASAFSGNTIYF. CDR3 DNA sequence: TGTGCCAGCGCGTTTTCTGGAAACACCATATATTTT.

The chain couples TRBV4-3 to TRBJ2-1; D may be TRBD2 (5 bases). This CDR3 region has 15 residues. Trimming took off 1 base at V and 3 bases at J, with 10 bases between the two ends. Germline CDR1 LGHNA, CDR2 YSLEER. The CDR3 DNA sequence: TGCGCCAGCAGCCAAGCCGCCGCGGGCTACAATGAGCAGTTCTTC. It yields the protein CASSQAAAGYNEQFF.